This T cell receptor (beta chain) comes out of a study of T-cell reconstitution after alpha-beta-depleted transplantation in children. Study results and caveats: Counts and diversity of T cells one year after transplant came mostly from newly produced T cells. About two months after transplant, alpha-beta T cells reportedly came from several hundred expanded graft clones. The origin of high day-60 TCRbeta diversity in some patients lay in surviving recipient T cells and thymic progenitors.

This clonotype was recorded at least ten times. The antigen remains undetermined. V trimming: 5 bases; J trimming: 7 bases; junction bases outside the gene matches: 9. Germline CDR1 MGHDK, CDR2 SYGVNS. The CDR3 has 15 residues. Preparation of the TCRbeta library used unique molecular identifiers. One entry per CDR3 protein, called by TCRdb with MiXCR from the PCR reads. The top ten hold under 35% of the sample, which has 350,000 to 500,000 distinct CDR3 sequences, 43% seen once. This clonotype originated in a girl aged 2 to 10 with aplastic anemia, due to receive a stem cell transplant. The rearrangement joins TRBV25-1 to TRBJ1-1; 11 bases map to TRBD1. The sequencing here drew on PBMCs, taken before TCRalphabeta/CD19-depleted stem cell transplant. The CDR3 nucleotides read TGTGCCAGCAGTCGGACAGGGGGCCGAATCTTTGAAGCTTTCTTT. Translated: CASSRTGGRIFEAFF.